This note documents a single T cell receptor beta chain sequence. No cognate antigen has been identified for it. Qualities for individual bases were not recorded, and no much larger clone is one base off. The library was built by means of the immunoSEQ multiplex PCR assay. A mixture of 60 forward primers for TCR Vbeta segments and 13 reverse primers for TCR Jbeta segments was used in the multiplex PCR. The CDR3 region of rearranged TCR beta genes was amplified from genomic DNA by a multiplex PCR assay. Amplified TCR beta libraries were sequenced as 87-base-pair reads on the Illumina HiSeq System. Per the source publication's procedure: Across the roughly 600 repertoires, a later analysis counted around 80 million unique TCR beta chains, roughly 11 million of which were shared by at least two donors. Raw reads were error-corrected and collapsed into unique sequences with a nearest-neighbor algorithm that merged closely related sequences to remove PCR and sequencing errors. V, D and J gene segments were assigned by aligning CDR3 sequences to IMGT reference sequences. For a sequence to be retained, at least a six-nucleotide match to both a V gene segment and a J gene segment was required. Rearrangements were classified as productive when the CDR3 lacked stop codons and remained in frame with V and J, and all other rearrangements were classified as non-productive. Following IMGT convention, CDR3 was defined as the stretch from the second conserved V-encoded cysteine to the conserved J-encoded phenylalanine. The earlier analysis of some 540 of the donors excluded any sequence lacking an unambiguous match to a single V gene segment. An earlier analysis of 550 to 650 of the donors classified V segments as functional when productive rearrangements were above 56.7% and as segregating when the standard deviation between donors was above 5%. A statistical classification framework was developed to diagnose cytomegalovirus status using the catalog of TCR beta chain sequences. In a later analysis, TCR nucleotide sequences were compared against IMGT/GENE-DB human TR gene sequences so that V and J genes could be assigned. In a later analysis, CDR3 sequences and most-parsimonious VDJ recombination scenarios were assigned using the TCRdist pipeline. In a later analysis, each TCR beta chain was defined by its CDR3 amino acid sequence together with its V-gene family, and reads without a unique V-gene family were excluded. In a later analysis, a few hundred highly shared, low-generation-probability nucleotide sequences were removed to address suspected cross-contamination and a sequencing artifact. In a later analysis, a clonal expansion index was calculated for each public chain from normalized within-repertoire ranks of inferred template counts. A later analysis computed generation probabilities with a VDJ recombination model fitted to out-of-frame rearrangements, and checked the results against IGoR. Hypergeometric tests were used in a later analysis to score TCR-TCR, TCR-HLA and TCR-CMV co-occurrence, with a repertoire-size bias correction applied to the TCR pairs. In a later analysis, false discovery rates were estimated by permuting HLA or CMV assignments 20 times. In a later analysis, co-occurring TCRs were grouped with DBSCAN, and TCRdist sequence similarity was added when clustering was performed within HLA-allele-positive subsets. Co-occurrence clustering excluded repertoires with fewer than 30,000 or more than 120,000 public chains, plus five with anomalous nucleotide sharing. TCRdb took this table from immuneACCESS and kept in-frame rearrangements with V and J called. Such tables lack part of the clones; where checked against another copy, unresolved V genes explain under half of the gap, and the rest is unexplained. The DNA gave D and trimming, while V, J and clone size come from that table. The sample table shows 270,000 or so clones, and about nine tenths are seen once. The ten largest clones take up around 3.7% of the sample.

This specimen belongs to a study of cytomegalovirus exposure and HLA in healthy donors (dated by TCRdb to about 2017). About the study as a whole: According to an earlier analysis of 550 to 750 of the donors, some 170 million T cells yielded 120 million or so unique TCR beta sequences and around 280 Gb of sequence data. An early release covering roughly 600 HLA-typed donors comprised 250 to 350 gigabases of sequencing data and around 86 million unique TCR sequences. Of the roughly 410 genotyped donors, 65% to 90% were placed in the genetic ancestry cluster associated with self-reported Caucasian donors. The study aimed to test whether signatures of past pathogen exposure could be identified by cataloging public T cell receptors. Using immunosequencing, the study profiled T cell repertoires from around 670 subjects and related those repertoires to cytomegalovirus serostatus. Along with the roughly 670-subject first cohort, a separate validation cohort of 120 different subjects was used. To predict cytomegalovirus infection status, the study combined high-throughput TCR immunosequencing, statistical association of individual TCRs with disease status, and machine learning. A later analysis re-examined previously published TCR beta repertoires from around 670 donors and added high-resolution HLA genotyping to investigate patterns of TCR occurrence. Rather than using new phenotypic data, the later analysis identified candidate immune exposures from TCR beta sequences and from how often those sequences occurred across donors. In an earlier analysis of about 590 of the donors, high-throughput TCR beta sequencing was used to judge whether each TCR beta V gene segment behaved as functional or pseudogenic. Donor age, sex, ethnicity and CMV serostatus were collected together with the repertoire data. Genome-wide SNP genotypes for about 65% of the roughly 700 donors were used in a later genetic analysis, which treated that subset as a discovery cohort. Every discovery cohort repertoire had been produced on one sequencing platform. Class I and class II HLA loci were covered by the typing at four-digit resolution. The number of donors typed differed by locus, with roughly 620-630 for A, B, C, DRB1 and DQB1, over 500 for DQA1, about 610 for DPA1, and around 450 for DPB1. Roughly 5 DR-DQ haplotypes were handled as single units for association and clustering, since linkage in the cohort was strong. Across 300 to 500 genotyped donors of the cohort, an average of about 240,000 unique TCR beta nucleotide sequences per donor were sequenced, and 15% to 20% of those sequences were non-productive. The research as a whole found: Across donors, most TCR sequences were observed very rarely, whereas some public TCRs were present in many individuals. Correlated functional status among segregating V segments might reflect linkage disequilibrium, but an unknown experimental factor could not be ruled out. A group of highly shared sequence variants was considered likely to be a technical artifact of the sequencing pipeline. Because some donors lacked HLA typing at each locus, the association tests relied only on the typed subset. Sequencing depth was assumed to be roughly uniform across donors in the presence/absence analyses, though that assumption may not hold. Because the 87-base-pair reads could not distinguish some IMGT-functional V segments, including TRBV6-2 and TRBV6-3, those segments were excluded. The authors suggested that the approach could potentially be extended to other disease states and immunological phenotypes. For the cohort, immune exposure information was limited to CMV serostatus. An association between a missense DCLRE1C variant and V-gene and J-gene trimming of TCR beta chains was found in a later genetic analysis and replicated in an independent cohort. The classifier was reported to diagnose cytomegalovirus status with high specificity and sensitivity in both the original and validation cohorts. Specific HLA alleles were associated with more than 15,000 TCR beta sequences at a false discovery rate of 0.05 in a later analysis. In a later analysis, HLA-associated TCR beta chains showed more clonal expansion and lower generation probabilities than non-associated chains that were equally common. Compared with the roughly 670-donor mean, donors in an Asian-associated ancestry cluster had fewer N-insertions in productive TCRs, according to a later genetic analysis. In an earlier analysis of approximately 600 of the donors, most TCR beta V segments were observed in productive rearrangements about 87% or about 30% of the time, broadly matching IMGT annotations. A later analysis reported that several top co-occurrence clusters appeared linked to parvovirus B19, influenza, CMV and Epstein-Barr virus. The cohort was sequenced for TCR beta chains only, and without alpha or paired-chain data the features that could be detected were limited. In vitro tests confirmed that a few of the cytomegalovirus-associated TCR beta chains recognize cytomegalovirus antigens. Because counts were too low, roughly 18 rarely observed V segments, including chromosome 9 orphons, were left out of the earlier analysis of 587 of the donors. According to a later analysis, most CMV-associated TCR beta chains appeared to be HLA-restricted, and the HLA associations seemed to be driven largely by CMV exposure. When HLA alleles, especially DR and DQ, strongly co-occurred, attributing TCR associations to individual alleles was difficult. According to a later analysis, TCR association rates differed among HLA loci, with DRB1 alleles showing the most associated TCRs and HLA-C alleles showing the fewest. The study gave a list of 150 to 200 TCR beta chains associated with cytomegalovirus. A further reported finding was that TCR beta sequences accurately predicted the HLA-A and HLA-B alleles for most subjects in the first cohort.

From cysteine to phenylalanine, the CDR3 is 13 amino acids long. Only the CDR3 DNA stays, 39 bases, in frame from base 1. Per the germline V gene (reference sequence), SEHNR is the CDR1 and FQNEAQ is the CDR2. The V and J ends are trimmed by 5 bases and 3 bases, leaving 9 bases between them. The cohort consisted of 600 to 750 healthy bone marrow donors. At the time of sampling, all cohort members were nominally healthy, though unrecorded immune exposures were likely present. The donor was CMV seropositive and belonged to the group of 250 to 300 seropositive cohort members. Every donor gave a peripheral blood sample, and the peripheral blood mononuclear cells from that sample were used for TCR beta sequencing. Genomic DNA was extracted from the blood cell samples with the Qiagen DNeasy Blood Extraction Kit.

The TCR was taken from a man aged 35 to 55 in good health and CMV-seropositive. The sequencing input was PBMCs. Rearrangement joined TRBV7-9 to TRBJ2-3; confidence is insufficient to name the D gene. The CDR3 has the sequence CASSPRETDTQYF. The DNA sequence is TGTGCCAGCAGCCCACGAGAGACAGATACGCAGTATTTT.